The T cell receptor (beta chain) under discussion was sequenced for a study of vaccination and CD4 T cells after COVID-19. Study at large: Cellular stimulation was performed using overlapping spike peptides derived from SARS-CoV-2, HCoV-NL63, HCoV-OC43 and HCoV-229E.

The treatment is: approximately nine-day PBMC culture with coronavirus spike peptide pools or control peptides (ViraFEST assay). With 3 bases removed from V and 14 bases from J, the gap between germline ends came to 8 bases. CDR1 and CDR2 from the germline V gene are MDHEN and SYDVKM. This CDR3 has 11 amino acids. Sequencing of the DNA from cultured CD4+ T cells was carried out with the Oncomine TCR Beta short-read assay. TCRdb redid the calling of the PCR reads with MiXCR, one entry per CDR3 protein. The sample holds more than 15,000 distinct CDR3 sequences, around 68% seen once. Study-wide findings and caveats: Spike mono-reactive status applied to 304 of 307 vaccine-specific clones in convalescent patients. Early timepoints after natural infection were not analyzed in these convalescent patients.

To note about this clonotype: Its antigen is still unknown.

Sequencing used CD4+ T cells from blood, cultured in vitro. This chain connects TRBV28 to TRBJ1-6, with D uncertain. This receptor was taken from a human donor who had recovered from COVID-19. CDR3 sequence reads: CASSLEFALHF. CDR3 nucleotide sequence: TGTGCCAGCAGTTTGGAGTTTGCCCTCCACTTT.